The clone carrying this T cell receptor (beta chain) has at least ten counts. This record belongs to a study of T cells in Graves' hyperthyroidism and ophthalmopathy. The study included ophthalmopathy patients with Clinical Activity Score at least 3, NOSPECS grade at least 4 and duration under 3 months. Template material for amplifying TCR beta CDR3 regions consisted of RNA transcripts. TCR CDR3 regions were first amplified by RT-PCR with HTBI primers. MiXCR, applied by TCRdb to the multiplex PCR reads, yields one record per CDR3 protein. The sample contains 400,000 to 550,000 distinct CDR3 sequences, approximately 25% of which appear only once. What was sequenced was blood. The clonotype was recovered from a woman in her thirties with Graves' ophthalmopathy.

In DNA form, the CDR3 reads TGTGCCAGCAGTTTCGGGGGCCAAGGTCAGCCCCAGCATTTT. Translation: CASSFGGQGQPQHF. This chain links TRBV12-3 or TRBV12-4 with TRBJ1-5; possibly TRBD1 for D (6 bases). The V gene lost 3 bases and the J gene lost 6 bases, with 12 bases spanning the gap. This CDR3 has 14 amino acids.